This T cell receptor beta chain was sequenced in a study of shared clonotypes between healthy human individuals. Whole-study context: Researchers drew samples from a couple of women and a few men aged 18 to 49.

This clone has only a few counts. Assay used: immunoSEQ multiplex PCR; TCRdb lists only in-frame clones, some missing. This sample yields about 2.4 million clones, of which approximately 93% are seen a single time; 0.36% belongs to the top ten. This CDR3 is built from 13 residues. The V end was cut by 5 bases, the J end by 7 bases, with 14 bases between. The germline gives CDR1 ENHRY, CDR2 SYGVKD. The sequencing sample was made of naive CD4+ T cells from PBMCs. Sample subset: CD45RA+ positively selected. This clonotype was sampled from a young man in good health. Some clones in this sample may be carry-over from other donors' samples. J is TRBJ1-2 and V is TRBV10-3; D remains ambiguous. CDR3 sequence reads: CAISSGSMRGYTF. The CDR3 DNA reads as TGTGCCATCAGTTCGGGGTCCATGCGTGGCTACACCTTC.